This is a list of T cell receptor beta chains from one sample in a study of shared clonotypes between healthy human individuals. Some clones are missing from TCRdb's copy, which holds only in-frame ones; the method was immunoSEQ multiplex PCR. The repertoire holds around 2.5 million clones, roughly 93% seen once, with around 0.37% in the top ten. What was sequenced was naive CD4+ T cells from PBMCs. These receptors all stem from a man younger than 35 in good health. Some clones in this sample may be carry-over from other donors' samples. Both conserved end residues are part of each CDR3. A D gene is named only where the DNA matches it firmly. The size entry is marked missing in some rows and otherwise reads once, few, many or a size class.

d_call: TRBD2; v_call: TRBV5-1; clone_size: NA; j_call: TRBJ2-3; cdr3_nt: TGCGCCACCAGCGGGGGAAAGGTCACAGATACGCAGTATTTT; cdr3_aa: CATSGGKVTDTQYF
d_call: TRBD2; v_call: TRBV29-1; clone_size: NA; j_call: TRBJ2-1; cdr3_nt: TGCAGCGTTGAAGATCCGGGACTAGCGGGGTACAATGAGCAGTTCTTC; cdr3_aa: CSVEDPGLAGYNEQFF
d_call: TRBD1; v_call: TRBV19; clone_size: NA; j_call: TRBJ2-7; cdr3_nt: TGTGCCAGTAGTACCCTTCCGGGACAGGCCTACGAGCAGTACTTC; cdr3_aa: CASSTLPGQAYEQYF
d_call: NA; v_call: TRBV4-3; clone_size: few; j_call: TRBJ1-1; cdr3_nt: TGCGCCAGCAGCCTTCATCGGATGAACACTGAAGCTTTCTTT; cdr3_aa: CASSLHRMNTEAFF
d_call: TRBD1; v_call: TRBV5-4; clone_size: NA; j_call: TRBJ1-4; cdr3_nt: TGTGCCAGCAGCCCCGCACAGGGGGCGCTCCCTAATGAAAAACTGTTTTTT; cdr3_aa: CASSPAQGALPNEKLFF
d_call: TRBD1; v_call: TRBV28; clone_size: NA; j_call: TRBJ2-7; cdr3_nt: TGTGCCAGCAGCGTTCCGGGACAGGGGTCGCGCGAGCAGTACTTC; cdr3_aa: CASSVPGQGSREQYF
d_call: TRBD2; v_call: TRBV5-1; clone_size: NA; j_call: TRBJ2-3; cdr3_nt: TGCGCCAGCAGCAGGACTAGCGGACTCCTCTCTGATACGCAGTATTTT; cdr3_aa: CASSRTSGLLSDTQYF
d_call: NA; v_call: TRBV7-2; clone_size: NA; j_call: TRBJ1-2; cdr3_nt: TGTGCCAGCAGCCCAGACCAAGGGCCTGGCTACACCTTC; cdr3_aa: CASSPDQGPGYTF
d_call: TRBD1; v_call: TRBV5-1; clone_size: NA; j_call: TRBJ2-2; cdr3_nt: TGCGCCAGTACCCGGGACAGCACCGGGGAGCTGTTTTTT; cdr3_aa: CASTRDSTGELFF
d_call: NA; v_call: TRBV2; clone_size: NA; j_call: TRBJ1-2; cdr3_nt: TGTGCCAGCAGTGAATTCAGGTTTGGCTACACCTTC; cdr3_aa: CASSEFRFGYTF
d_call: NA; v_call: TRBV5-1; clone_size: NA; j_call: TRBJ2-1; cdr3_nt: TGCGCCAGCAGCTCGGTATCAAGCTCCTACAATGAGCAGTTCTTC; cdr3_aa: CASSSVSSSYNEQFF
d_call: NA; v_call: TRBV15; clone_size: NA; j_call: TRBJ1-4; cdr3_nt: TGTGCCACCGCTTCCTCTCAGGGGATAATGACTAATGAAAAACTGTTTTTT; cdr3_aa: CATASSQGIMTNEKLFF
d_call: NA; v_call: TRBV5-1; clone_size: NA; j_call: TRBJ1-4; cdr3_nt: TGCGCCAGCAGCCCGGGCATTAATGAAAAACTGTTTTTT; cdr3_aa: CASSPGINEKLFF
d_call: TRBD2; v_call: TRBV4-2; clone_size: NA; j_call: TRBJ2-3; cdr3_nt: TGTGCCAGCAGACTTGGACTAGCGGGAGATACGCAGTATTTT; cdr3_aa: CASRLGLAGDTQYF
d_call: TRBD1; v_call: TRBV5-1; clone_size: NA; j_call: TRBJ1-1; cdr3_nt: TGCGCCAGCAGCTTACGGACAGGGAGGAACACTGAAGCTTTCTTT; cdr3_aa: CASSLRTGRNTEAFF
d_call: TRBD1; v_call: TRBV5-1; clone_size: once; j_call: TRBJ2-5; cdr3_nt: TGCGCCAGCAGCCCTCAGGCAGGGGGCGGTGAGACCCAGTACTTC; cdr3_aa: CASSPQAGGGETQYF
d_call: NA; v_call: TRBV28; clone_size: NA; j_call: TRBJ1-2; cdr3_nt: TGTGCCAGCAGCCTCCCAGGGACGGGTGGCTACACCTTC; cdr3_aa: CASSLPGTGGYTF
d_call: TRBD2; v_call: TRBV27; clone_size: NA; j_call: TRBJ2-7; cdr3_nt: TGTGCCAGCAGTTTAGGGGGGACTAGCGGTGGAAACGACTCCTACGAGCAGTACTTC; cdr3_aa: CASSLGGTSGGNDSYEQYF
d_call: TRBD1; v_call: TRBV25-1; clone_size: NA; j_call: TRBJ2-2; cdr3_nt: TGTGCCAGCAGTGCTCGACAGGGTAGCACCGGGGAGCTGTTTTTT; cdr3_aa: CASSARQGSTGELFF
d_call: NA; v_call: TRBV7-8; clone_size: NA; j_call: TRBJ2-7; cdr3_nt: TGTGCCAGCAGCTTAGCGCTGCAGGACCCCTACGAGCAGTACTTC; cdr3_aa: CASSLALQDPYEQYF
d_call: TRBD1; v_call: TRBV9; clone_size: NA; j_call: TRBJ2-1; cdr3_nt: TGTGCCAGCAGCGCCTTGGACAGGGCATCCTACAATGAGCAGTTCTTC; cdr3_aa: CASSALDRASYNEQFF
d_call: TRBD1; v_call: TRBV15; clone_size: NA; j_call: TRBJ2-2; cdr3_nt: TGTGCCACCAGCAGAGAGAAACCCGGGACAGCAGACACCGGGGAGCTGTTTTTT; cdr3_aa: CATSREKPGTADTGELFF
d_call: NA; v_call: TRBV2; clone_size: NA; j_call: TRBJ1-2; cdr3_nt: TGTGCCAACCCCGGGGGCAACGGCTATGGCTACACCTTC; cdr3_aa: CANPGGNGYGYTF
d_call: NA; v_call: TRBV6-5; clone_size: NA; j_call: TRBJ1-3; cdr3_nt: TGTGCCAGCAGCTCCCGGGGTGGAAACACCATATATTTT; cdr3_aa: CASSSRGGNTIYF
d_call: NA; v_call: TRBV9; clone_size: NA; j_call: TRBJ2-2; cdr3_nt: TGTGCCAGCAGCGCACGGGACGGGACGAACACCGGGGAGCTGTTTTTT; cdr3_aa: CASSARDGTNTGELFF
d_call: TRBD1; v_call: TRBV4-1; clone_size: NA; j_call: TRBJ2-7; cdr3_nt: TGCGCCAGCAGCCCCTTGGTATCAGGGGGACAGATTCCCTACGAGCAGTACTTC; cdr3_aa: CASSPLVSGGQIPYEQYF
d_call: TRBD1; v_call: TRBV5-1; clone_size: NA; j_call: TRBJ2-2; cdr3_nt: TGCGCCAGCAGCTTGGGGGCTTCAGGGGGCTCTCCAGTCCTCGGGGAGCTGTTTTTT; cdr3_aa: CASSLGASGGSPVLGELFF
d_call: TRBD2; v_call: TRBV2; clone_size: NA; j_call: TRBJ2-7; cdr3_nt: TGTGCCAGCAGTGGTCAAGCGGGGCCCTACGAGCAGTACTTC; cdr3_aa: CASSGQAGPYEQYF
d_call: TRBD1; v_call: TRBV19; clone_size: NA; j_call: TRBJ1-1; cdr3_nt: TGTGCCAGTACGAGGACAGGGGGAAGGACTGAAGCTTTCTTT; cdr3_aa: CASTRTGGRTEAFF
d_call: NA; v_call: TRBV6-5; clone_size: NA; j_call: TRBJ1-2; cdr3_nt: TGTGCCAGCAGTTACTCGGGGGGGCCGAGTGGCTACACCTTC; cdr3_aa: CASSYSGGPSGYTF
d_call: TRBD2; v_call: TRBV5-6; clone_size: NA; j_call: TRBJ2-1; cdr3_nt: TGTGCCAGCAGCTTACTAGCGAACTCCTACAATGAGCAGTTCTTC; cdr3_aa: CASSLLANSYNEQFF
d_call: NA; v_call: TRBV6-6; clone_size: NA; j_call: TRBJ1-5; cdr3_nt: TGTGCCAGCAGTTACTCGGGGCTGACTACCAATCAGCCCCAGCATTTT; cdr3_aa: CASSYSGLTTNQPQHF
d_call: NA; v_call: TRBV14; clone_size: NA; j_call: TRBJ2-2; cdr3_nt: TGTGCCAGCAGCCAACTTTTCGGGAGTGGGACCGGGGAGCTGTTTTTT; cdr3_aa: CASSQLFGSGTGELFF
d_call: NA; v_call: TRBV18; clone_size: NA; j_call: TRBJ2-5; cdr3_nt: TGTGCCAGCTCACCACCCGGGGAGGAAGAGACCCAGTACTTC; cdr3_aa: CASSPPGEEETQYF
d_call: TRBD1; v_call: TRBV6-5; clone_size: NA; j_call: TRBJ1-1; cdr3_nt: TGTGCCAGCAGTTACTCGAGAGGGGGCGTGGCTCAAGCTTTCTTT; cdr3_aa: CASSYSRGGVAQAFF
d_call: NA; v_call: TRBV5-1; clone_size: NA; j_call: TRBJ1-1; cdr3_nt: TGCGCCAGCAGCCGAGAGGCGGGTAGGGACACTGAAGCTTTCTTT; cdr3_aa: CASSREAGRDTEAFF
d_call: TRBD1; v_call: TRBV19; clone_size: NA; j_call: TRBJ1-2; cdr3_nt: TGTGCCAGTAAGAAGACAGGGGAATATGGCTACACCTTC; cdr3_aa: CASKKTGEYGYTF
d_call: TRBD2; v_call: TRBV2; clone_size: NA; j_call: TRBJ2-3; cdr3_nt: TGTGCCAGCAGTGAAGAGCTAGCGGGTCCCCTTACGCAGTATTTT; cdr3_aa: CASSEELAGPLTQYF
d_call: NA; v_call: TRBV5-3; clone_size: NA; j_call: TRBJ2-5; cdr3_nt: TGTGCCAGAAGCTTGGGAGGGGCAGCAGAGACCCAGTACTTC; cdr3_aa: CARSLGGAAETQYF
d_call: NA; v_call: TRBV28; clone_size: NA; j_call: TRBJ1-2; cdr3_nt: TGTGCCTGCCAAGTTTTGGACTATGGCTACACCTTC; cdr3_aa: CACQVLDYGYTF
d_call: TRBD2; v_call: TRBV29-1; clone_size: NA; j_call: TRBJ2-7; cdr3_nt: TGCAGCGTCCGACTAGCGGGAGTCCGGAACGAGCAGTACTTC; cdr3_aa: CSVRLAGVRNEQYF
d_call: TRBD1; v_call: TRBV6-1; clone_size: NA; j_call: TRBJ1-5; cdr3_nt: TGTGCCAGCAGCGTAGGACAGGGGGCAAATCAGCCCCAGCATTTT; cdr3_aa: CASSVGQGANQPQHF
d_call: TRBD1; v_call: TRBV25-1; clone_size: NA; j_call: TRBJ2-1; cdr3_nt: TGTGCCAGCAGTGCCTCGACAGGGAGCTCCTACAATGAGCAGTTCTTC; cdr3_aa: CASSASTGSSYNEQFF
d_call: NA; v_call: TRBV6-1; clone_size: NA; j_call: TRBJ2-1; cdr3_nt: TGTGCCAGCAGTGAACTCGGGAGTCTCTACAATGAGCAGTTCTTC; cdr3_aa: CASSELGSLYNEQFF
d_call: TRBD2; v_call: TRBV9; clone_size: NA; j_call: TRBJ2-1; cdr3_nt: TGTGCCAGCAGCGAATTGACTAGCGGGGATGAGCAGTTCTTC; cdr3_aa: CASSELTSGDEQFF
d_call: NA; v_call: TRBV7-9; clone_size: NA; j_call: TRBJ2-1; cdr3_nt: TGTGCCAGCAGCCTCCCGACCCGCCGTGAGCAGTTCTTC; cdr3_aa: CASSLPTRREQFF
d_call: NA; v_call: TRBV11-2; clone_size: NA; j_call: TRBJ2-4; cdr3_nt: TGTGCCAGCAGCCCCCGATGGGGGACAGCCAAAAACATTCAGTACTTC; cdr3_aa: CASSPRWGTAKNIQYF
d_call: TRBD1; v_call: TRBV18; clone_size: NA; j_call: TRBJ2-1; cdr3_nt: TGTGCCAGCTCACTTACCTGGACAGGCGACAATGAGCAGTTCTTC; cdr3_aa: CASSLTWTGDNEQFF
d_call: TRBD2; v_call: TRBV7-9; clone_size: NA; j_call: TRBJ2-3; cdr3_nt: TGTGCCAGCAGCTTAGTTGGCGGGAGGTACACAGATACGCAGTATTTT; cdr3_aa: CASSLVGGRYTDTQYF